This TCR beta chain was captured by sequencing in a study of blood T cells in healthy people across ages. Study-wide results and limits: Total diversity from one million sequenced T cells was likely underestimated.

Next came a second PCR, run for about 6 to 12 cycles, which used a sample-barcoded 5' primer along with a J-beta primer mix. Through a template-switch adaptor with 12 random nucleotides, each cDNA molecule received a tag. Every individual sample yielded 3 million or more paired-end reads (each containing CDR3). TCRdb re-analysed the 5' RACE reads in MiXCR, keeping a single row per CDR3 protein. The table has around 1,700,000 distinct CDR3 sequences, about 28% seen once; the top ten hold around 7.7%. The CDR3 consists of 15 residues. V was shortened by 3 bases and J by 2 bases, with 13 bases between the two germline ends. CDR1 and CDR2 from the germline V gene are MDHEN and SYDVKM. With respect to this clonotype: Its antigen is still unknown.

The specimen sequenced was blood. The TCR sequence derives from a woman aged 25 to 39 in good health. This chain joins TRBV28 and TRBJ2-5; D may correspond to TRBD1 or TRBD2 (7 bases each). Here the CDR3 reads CASSFRAGQQETQYF. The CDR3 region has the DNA TGTGCCAGCAGTTTCAGAGCGGGACAGCAAGAGACCCAGTACTTC.